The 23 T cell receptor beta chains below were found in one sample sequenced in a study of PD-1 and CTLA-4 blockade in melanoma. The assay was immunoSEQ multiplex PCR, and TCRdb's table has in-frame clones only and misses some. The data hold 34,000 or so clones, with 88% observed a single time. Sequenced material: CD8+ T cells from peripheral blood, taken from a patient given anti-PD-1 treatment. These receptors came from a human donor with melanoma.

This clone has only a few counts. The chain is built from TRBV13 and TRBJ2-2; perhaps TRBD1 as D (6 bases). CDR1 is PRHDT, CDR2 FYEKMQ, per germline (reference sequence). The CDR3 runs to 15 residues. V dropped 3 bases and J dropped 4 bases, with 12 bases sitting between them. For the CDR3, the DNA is TGTGCCAGCAGCTTTTGGGGGCAGGGCACCGGGGAGCTGTTTTTT. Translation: CASSFWGQGTGELFF.

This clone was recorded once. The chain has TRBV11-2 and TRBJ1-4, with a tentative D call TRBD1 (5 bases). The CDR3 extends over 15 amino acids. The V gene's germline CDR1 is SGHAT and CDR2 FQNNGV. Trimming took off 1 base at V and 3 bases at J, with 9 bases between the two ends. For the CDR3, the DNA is TGTGCCAGCAGCTTAGGACAGTTGGCTAATGAAAAACTGTTTTTT. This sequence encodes CASSLGQLANEKLFF.

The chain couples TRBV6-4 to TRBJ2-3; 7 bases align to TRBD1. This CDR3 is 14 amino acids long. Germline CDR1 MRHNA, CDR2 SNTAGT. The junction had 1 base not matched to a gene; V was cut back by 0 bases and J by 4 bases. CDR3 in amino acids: CASSDSGQPDTQYF. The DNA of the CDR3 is TGTGCCAGCAGTGACTCGGGACAGCCAGATACGCAGTATTTT.

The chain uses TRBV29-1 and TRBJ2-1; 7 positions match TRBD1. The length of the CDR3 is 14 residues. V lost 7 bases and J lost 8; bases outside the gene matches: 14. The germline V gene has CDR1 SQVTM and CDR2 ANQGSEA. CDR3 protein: CSARGGSPGDEQFF. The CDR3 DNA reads TGCAGCGCGCGAGGGGGCTCGCCTGGGGATGAGCAGTTCTTC.

The CDR3 nucleotides read TGTGCCAGCTCGGCCCTCGAAGGGTCCTACGAGCAGTACTTC. Translated, it gives CASSALEGSYEQYF. The J gene is TRBJ2-7, the V gene TRBV18, with D unclear. This CDR3 comprises 14 residues. Trimming took 6 bases from V and 1 from J, leaving 13 bases between them. Germline V gene data show CDR1 as KGHSH and CDR2 as LQKENI.

The CDR3 region has the DNA TGTGCCAGCAGCTCCCCCGAGGACCGCCGAAACATTCAGTACTTC. Its protein is CASSSPEDRRNIQYF. V gene TRBV7-9 combines with J gene TRBJ2-4; D remains ambiguous. Germline CDR1 and CDR2: SEHNR and FQNEAQ (reference sequence). The V end was cut by 4 bases, the J end by 6 bases, with 16 bases between. The CDR3 is 15 residues long.

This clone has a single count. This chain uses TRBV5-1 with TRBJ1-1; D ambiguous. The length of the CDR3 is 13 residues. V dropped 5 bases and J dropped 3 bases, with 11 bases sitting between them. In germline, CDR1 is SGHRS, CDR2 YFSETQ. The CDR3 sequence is CASRLTEYTEAFF. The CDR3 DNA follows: TGCGCCAGCAGACTTACAGAGTACACTGAAGCTTTCTTT.

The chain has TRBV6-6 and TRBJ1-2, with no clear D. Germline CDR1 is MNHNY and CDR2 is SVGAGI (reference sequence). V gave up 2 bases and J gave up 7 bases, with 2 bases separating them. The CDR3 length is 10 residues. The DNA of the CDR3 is TGTGCCAGCAGTTACGGTGGCTACACCTTC. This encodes CASSYGGYTF.

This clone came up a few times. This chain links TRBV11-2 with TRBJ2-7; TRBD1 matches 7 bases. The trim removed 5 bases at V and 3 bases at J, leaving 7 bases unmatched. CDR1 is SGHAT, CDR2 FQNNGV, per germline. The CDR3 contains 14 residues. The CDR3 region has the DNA TGTGCCAGCAGCGCCGGGGACAGTGTCTACGAGCAGTACTTC. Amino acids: CASSAGDSVYEQYF.

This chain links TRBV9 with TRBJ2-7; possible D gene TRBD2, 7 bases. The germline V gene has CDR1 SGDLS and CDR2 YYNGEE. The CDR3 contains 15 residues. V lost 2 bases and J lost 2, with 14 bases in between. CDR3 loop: CASSVGAGATYEQYF. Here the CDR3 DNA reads TGTGCCAGCAGCGTTGGGGCGGGGGCCACCTACGAGCAGTACTTC.

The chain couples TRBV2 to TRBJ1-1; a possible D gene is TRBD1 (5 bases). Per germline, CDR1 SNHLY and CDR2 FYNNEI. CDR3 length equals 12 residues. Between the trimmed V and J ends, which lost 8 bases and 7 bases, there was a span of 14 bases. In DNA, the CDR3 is TGTGCCAGCGGGGCAGGAGAGATTGAAGCTTTCTTT. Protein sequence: CASGAGEIEAFF. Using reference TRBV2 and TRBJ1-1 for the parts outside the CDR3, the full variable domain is EPEVTQTPSHQVTQMGQEVILRCVPISNHLYFYWYRQILGQKVEFLVSFYNNEISEKSEIFDDQFSVERPDGSNFTLKIRSTKLEDSAMYFCASGAGEIEAFFGQGTRLTVV.

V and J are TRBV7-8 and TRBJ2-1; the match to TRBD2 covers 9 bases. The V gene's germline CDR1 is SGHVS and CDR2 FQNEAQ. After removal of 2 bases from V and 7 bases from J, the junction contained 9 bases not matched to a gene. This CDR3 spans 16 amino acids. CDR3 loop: CASSLTPAGGPNEQFF. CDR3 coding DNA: TGTGCCAGCAGCTTAACCCCTGCGGGGGGGCCAAATGAGCAGTTCTTC.

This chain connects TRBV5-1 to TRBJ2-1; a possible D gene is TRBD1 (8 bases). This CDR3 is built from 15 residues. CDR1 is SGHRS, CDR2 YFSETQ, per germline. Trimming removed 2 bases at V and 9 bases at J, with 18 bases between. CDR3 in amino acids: CASSFITGGVSEQFF. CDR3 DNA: TGCGCCAGCAGCTTTATTACAGGGGGGGTAAGTGAGCAGTTCTTC. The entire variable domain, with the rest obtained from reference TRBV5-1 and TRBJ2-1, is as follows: KAGVTQTPRYLIKTRGQQVTLSCSPISGHRSVSWYQQTPGQGLQFLFEYFSETQRNKGNFPGRFSGRQFSNSRSEMNVSTLELGDSALYLCASSFITGGVSEQFFGPGTRLTVL.

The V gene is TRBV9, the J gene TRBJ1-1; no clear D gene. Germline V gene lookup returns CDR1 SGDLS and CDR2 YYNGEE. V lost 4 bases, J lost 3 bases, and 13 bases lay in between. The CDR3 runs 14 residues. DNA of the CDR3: TGTGCCAGCAGCCCATCGGGATTGGACACTGAAGCTTTCTTT. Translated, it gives CASSPSGLDTEAFF.

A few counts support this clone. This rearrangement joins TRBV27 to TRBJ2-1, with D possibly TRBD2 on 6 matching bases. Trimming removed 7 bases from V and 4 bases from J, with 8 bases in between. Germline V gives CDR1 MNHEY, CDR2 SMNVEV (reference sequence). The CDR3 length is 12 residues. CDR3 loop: CASISGYNEQFF. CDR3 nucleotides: TGTGCCAGCATTAGCGGTTACAATGAGCAGTTCTTC.

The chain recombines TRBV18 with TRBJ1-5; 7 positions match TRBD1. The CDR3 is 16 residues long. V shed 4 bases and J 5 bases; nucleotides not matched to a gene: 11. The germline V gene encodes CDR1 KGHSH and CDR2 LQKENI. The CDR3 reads CASSQAVQGLDQPQHF. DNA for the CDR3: TGTGCCAGCTCACAAGCTGTACAGGGGTTGGATCAGCCCCAGCATTTT.

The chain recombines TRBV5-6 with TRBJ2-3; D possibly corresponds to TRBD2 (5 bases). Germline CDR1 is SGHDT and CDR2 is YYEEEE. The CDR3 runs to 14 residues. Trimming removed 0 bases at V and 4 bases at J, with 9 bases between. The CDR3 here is CASSLGASPDTQYF. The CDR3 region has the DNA TGTGCCAGCAGCTTGGGAGCTAGCCCAGATACGCAGTATTTT.

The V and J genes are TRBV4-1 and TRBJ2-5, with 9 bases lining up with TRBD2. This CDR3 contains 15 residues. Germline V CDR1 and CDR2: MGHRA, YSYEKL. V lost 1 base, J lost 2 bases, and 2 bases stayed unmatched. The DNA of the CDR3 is TGCGCCAGCAGCCAAGGAACTAGCGGGCAAGAGACCCAGTACTTC. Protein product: CASSQGTSGQETQYF.

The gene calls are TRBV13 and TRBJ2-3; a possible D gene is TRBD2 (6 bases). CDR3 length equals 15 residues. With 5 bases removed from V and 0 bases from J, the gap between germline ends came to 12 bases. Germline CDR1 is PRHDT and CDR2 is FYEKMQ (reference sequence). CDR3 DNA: TGTGCCAGCAGCGCCCCAGGGACTAGCACAGATACGCAGTATTTT. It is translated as CASSAPGTSTDTQYF. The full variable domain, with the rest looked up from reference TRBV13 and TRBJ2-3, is AAGVIQSPRHLIKEKRETATLKCYPIPRHDTVYWYQQGPGQDPQFLISFYEKMQSDKGSIPDRFSAQQFSDYHSELNMSSLELGDSALYFCASSAPGTSTDTQYFGPGTRLTVL.

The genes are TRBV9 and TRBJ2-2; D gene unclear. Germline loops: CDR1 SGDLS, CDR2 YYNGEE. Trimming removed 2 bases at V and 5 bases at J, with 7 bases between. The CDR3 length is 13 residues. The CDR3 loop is CASSVWGTGELFF. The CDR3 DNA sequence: TGTGCCAGCAGCGTTTGGGGAACCGGGGAGCTGTTTTTT.

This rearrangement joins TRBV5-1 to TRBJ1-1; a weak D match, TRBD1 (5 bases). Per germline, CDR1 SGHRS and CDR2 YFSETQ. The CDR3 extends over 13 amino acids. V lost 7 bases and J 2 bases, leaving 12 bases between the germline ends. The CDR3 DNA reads TGCGCCAGCCAGGGAACTCAAAACACTGAAGCTTTCTTT. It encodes CASQGTQNTEAFF.

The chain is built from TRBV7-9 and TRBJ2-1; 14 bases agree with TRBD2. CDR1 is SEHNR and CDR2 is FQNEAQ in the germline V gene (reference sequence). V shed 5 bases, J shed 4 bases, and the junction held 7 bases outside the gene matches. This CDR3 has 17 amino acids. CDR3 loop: CASSNPGTSGRYNEQFF. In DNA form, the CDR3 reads TGTGCCAGCAGCAACCCCGGGACTAGCGGGAGATACAATGAGCAGTTCTTC.

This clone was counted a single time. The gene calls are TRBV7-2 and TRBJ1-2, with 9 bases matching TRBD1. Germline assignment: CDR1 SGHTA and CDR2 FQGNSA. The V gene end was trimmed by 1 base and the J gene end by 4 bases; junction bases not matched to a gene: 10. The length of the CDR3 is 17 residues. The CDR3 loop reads CASSLDLGQGLFYGYTF. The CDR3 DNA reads TGTGCCAGCAGCTTAGATCTGGGACAGGGCCTTTTCTATGGCTACACCTTC.